The rows below give T cell receptor beta chains drawn from one sample of a study of blood T cells in healthy people across ages. MiXCR, run by TCRdb on the 5' RACE reads, gives a single entry per CDR3 protein. The table lists 780,000 or so distinct CDR3 sequences, 56% of them singletons. Material for sequencing was blood. The source is a middle-aged man in good health. Each CDR3 is given with its conserved first and last residue. The order of the fields is J gene, clone size, V gene, D gene, CDR3 DNA, CDR3 protein. A D gene is named only where the DNA matches it firmly. Size is stated for part of the rows, as once, few or many counts, or as a class when the clone is expanded.

>TRBJ2-5|.|TRBV29-1|.
TGCAGCGTTGTGTTGGGGGTCCAAGAGACCCAGTACTTC
CSVVLGVQETQYF
>TRBJ2-6|.|TRBV28|TRBD2
TGTGCCAGCGAGGCTCCCGGGGGGAACTCTGGGGCCAACGTCCTGACTTTC
CASEAPGGNSGANVLTF
>TRBJ2-7|many|TRBV6-2/TRBV6-3|.
TGTGCCAGCAGACCTCCCAACGAGCAGTACTTC
CASRPPNEQYF
>TRBJ2-7|few|TRBV7-2|.
TGTGCCAGCAGCCGTGGCGCGACGGGGGGCAGGTACGAGCAGTACTTC
CASSRGATGGRYEQYF
>TRBJ2-1|.|TRBV9|TRBD2
TGTGCCAGCAGCGCTAGCGGGAGGAATGAGCAGTTCTTC
CASSASGRNEQFF
>TRBJ2-6|few|TRBV28|.
TGTGCCAGCAGGCGGGACAGCGCCCTCTCTGGGGCCAACGTCCTGACTTTC
CASRRDSALSGANVLTF
>TRBJ1-5|few|TRBV20-1|.
TGCAGTGCTAGAGAGCGGGCCGTCTCACCTGATCAGCCCCAGCATTTT
CSARERAVSPDQPQHF
>TRBJ2-7|many|TRBV6-7|.
TGTGCCCGAGTTACCTGGGACACTACCTACGAGCAGTACTTC
CARVTWDTTYEQYF
>TRBJ1-1|.|TRBV28|.
TGTGCCAGCAGTTTATCCCTCTGGGAAAACACTGAAGCTTTCTTT
CASSLSLWENTEAFF
>TRBJ2-3|.|TRBV4-3|TRBD2
TGCGCCAGCAGCCCAGGCACTAGCGGGCCTACTAGCACAGATACGCAGTATTTT
CASSPGTSGPTSTDTQYF
>TRBJ2-1|.|TRBV7-2|TRBD2
TGTGCCAGCAGCTTAGCCCCACTAGCGGCGGTGAAGGAGACCCAGTTCTTC
CASSLAPLAAVKETQFF
>TRBJ2-5|few|TRBV6-4|TRBD2
TGTGCCAGCAGTGCACTAGCGGGAATGGATGAGCAGTACTTC
CASSALAGMDEQYF
>TRBJ2-6|few|TRBV12-3/TRBV12-4|.
TGTGCCAGCAGTTCTTTCGGCTCGGCCCGACTCTCTGGGGCCAACGTCCTGACTTTC
CASSSFGSARLSGANVLTF
>TRBJ2-3|few|TRBV5-6|.
TGTGCCAGCAGCTTGGCGTGGAACCTAGATACGCAGTATTTT
CASSLAWNLDTQYF
>TRBJ2-3|.|TRBV5-1|.
TGCGCCGGCAGCTCGAGTGGGACCCCAGATACGCAGTATTTT
CAGSSSGTPDTQYF
>TRBJ1-1|.|TRBV5-1|TRBD1
TGCGCCAGCAGCCCTGGAGAGGGGGCGGGGATGAACACTGAAGCTTTCTTT
CASSPGEGAGMNTEAFF
>TRBJ2-1|.|TRBV7-3|TRBD2
TGTGCCAGCAGCTTTGGACTAGCGGGAGTCCATGAGCAGTTCTTC
CASSFGLAGVHEQFF
>TRBJ2-7|.|TRBV13|TRBD2
TGTGCCAGCAGCTTAGCGGGGGACTACATTGGGTACGAGCAGTACTTC
CASSLAGDYIGYEQYF
>TRBJ2-6|.|TRBV10-2|TRBD1
TGCGCCAGCAGTGAGCTACAGGGGCCTGGGGCCAACGTCCTGACTTTC
CASSELQGPGANVLTF
>TRBJ1-2|.|TRBV28|.
TGTGCCAGCAGTTCCCGCGCCGTTCACAGCTATGGCTACACCTTC
CASSSRAVHSYGYTF
>TRBJ1-4|many|TRBV5-1|TRBD1
TGCGCCACACGTACGGACAGGGCTGGAGAAAAACTGTTTTTT
CATRTDRAGEKLFF
>TRBJ2-2|.|TRBV6-2/TRBV6-3|.
TGTGCCAGCAGCCACAGGGTGGCCGGGGAGCTGTTTTTT
CASSHRVAGELFF
>TRBJ2-1|.|TRBV27|TRBD1
TGTGCCAGCAGTCTTAGGGGGACAGGGGGTCTAGGTGAGCAGTTCTTC
CASSLRGTGGLGEQFF
>TRBJ1-1|.|TRBV20-1|.
TGCAGTGCCAGGATGGACACTGAAGCTTTCTTT
CSARMDTEAFF
>TRBJ2-3|.|TRBV27|.
TGTGCCAGCAGTTTATCGAGGGCAGATACGCAGTATTTT
CASSLSRADTQYF
>TRBJ1-1|.|TRBV4-2|.
TGTGCCAGCAGCCCGGGGGGGGTGGACACTGAAGCTTTCTTT
CASSPGGVDTEAFF
>TRBJ2-3|few|TRBV5-1|.
TGCGCCAGCAGCTTGGGATACACAGGGTCGGATACGCAGTATTTT
CASSLGYTGSDTQYF
>TRBJ2-5|.|TRBV18|.
TGTGCCAGCCCACCGGCTCAAGAGACCCAGTACTTC
CASPPAQETQYF
>TRBJ2-7|.|TRBV7-3|TRBD1
TGTGCCAGCAGCGTCGACAGGGGTCGCCACGAGCAGTACTTC
CASSVDRGRHEQYF
>TRBJ1-6|few|TRBV2|.
TGTGCCAGCAGGGGGGACGAATCACCCCTCCACTTT
CASRGDESPLHF
>TRBJ2-3|.|TRBV4-3|.
TGCGCCAGCAGCCAAGAACAAGACTTGAGCACAGATACGCAGTATTTT
CASSQEQDLSTDTQYF
>TRBJ2-7|few|TRBV7-2|TRBD2
TGTGCCAGCAGCTTTCCGGGCGGGAGATACGAGCAGTACTTC
CASSFPGGRYEQYF
>TRBJ2-5|.|TRBV6-2/TRBV6-3|.
TGTGCCAGCAGTTACGGCTTTGAGACCCAGTACTTC
CASSYGFETQYF
>TRBJ1-4|few|TRBV4-1|TRBD1
TGCGCCAGCAGCCCTGGACAGGGAAATGAAAAACTGTTTTTT
CASSPGQGNEKLFF
>TRBJ1-2|.|TRBV28|.
TGTGCCAGCAGAGAGGGCTTCTATGGCTACACCTTC
CASREGFYGYTF
>TRBJ2-5|few|TRBV6-6|.
TGTGCCAGCAGTTCAAGCCCAGGGAGAGGGCAAGAGACCCAGTACTTC
CASSSSPGRGQETQYF
>TRBJ1-1|.|TRBV7-9|.
TGTGCCAGCAGCTCAAGACCTTACACCACTGAAGCTTTCTTT
CASSSRPYTTEAFF
>TRBJ1-2|once|TRBV28|TRBD1
TGTGCCAGCAGTCGAACCTGGACAGGCTATGGCTACACCTTC
CASSRTWTGYGYTF
>TRBJ2-7|.|TRBV4-1|TRBD2
TGCGCCAGCAGCCAAGCACTAGCGGGAGGGTACGAGCAGTACTTC
CASSQALAGGYEQYF
>TRBJ2-1|.|TRBV9|.
TGTGCCAGCAGCGTCGGAATTCAAGAGACCCAGTTCTTC
CASSVGIQETQFF